This TCR beta chain was sequenced during a study of blood T cell repertoires in COVID-19. Trimming pared 7 bases from V and 8 bases from J, leaving 14 bases between. The CDR3 is 13 amino acids. Profiling relied on immunoSEQ multiplex PCR, and the TCRdb table lists in-frame clones only, not all of them. Of about 250,000 clones detected, 65% to 90% appear once; the ten largest clones hold around a sixth. Participants were aged about 18 to 89 years from approximately 23 US areas. The sample was PBMCs or T cells enriched from blood (not recorded which). This sequence joins TRBV12-3 or TRBV12-4 and TRBJ1-4, with a possible D match to TRBD1 (5 bases). This receptor was obtained from a man aged 18 to 30 who had recovered from COVID-19. Here the CDR3 DNA reads TGTGCCAGCACGGAGCAGGAGGGGGAAAAACTGTTTTTT. It translates to CASTEQEGEKLFF.